This passage covers 14 T cell receptor beta chains from one sample sequenced in a study of blood T cell repertoires in COVID-19. Sequenced by immunoSEQ multiplex PCR; TCRdb stores in-frame clones only, minus some. The repertoire holds roughly 190,000 clones, with around 80% as singletons. Material for sequencing was peripheral blood. Every receptor here comes from a man younger than 40 with active or convalescent COVID-19.

The chain joins TRBV9 to TRBJ1-4; a weak D match, TRBD1 (5 bases). V lost 4 bases to trimming and J lost 8 bases, with 21 bases between them. Looked up from germline, CDR1 is SGDLS and CDR2 is YYNGEE. The CDR3 length is 16 residues. The CDR3, as DNA: TGTGCCAGCAGCCAACCTCCCGACAGTGGAGACGAAAAACTGTTTTTT. Protein: CASSQPPDSGDEKLFF. Full variable domain (remainder filled in from reference TRBV9 and TRBJ1-4): DSGVTQTPKHLITATGQRVTLRCSPRSGDLSVYWYQQSLDQGLQFLIQYYNGEERAKGNILERFSAQQFPDLHSELNLSSLELGDSALYFCASSQPPDSGDEKLFFGSGTQLSVL.

The chain combines TRBV14 with TRBJ1-2, with D possibly matching TRBD1 (6 bases). V was cut by 4 bases and J by 5 bases, with 14 bases left in between. Germline CDR1 SGHDN, CDR2 FVKESK. The CDR3 is made up of 14 amino acids. DNA for the CDR3: TGTGCCAGCAGCCCGCCGGGTACAGGGTATGGCTACACCTTC. It yields the protein CASSPPGTGYGYTF.

The V and J genes are TRBV28 and TRBJ2-5; D might be TRBD1 (6 bases). The CDR3 loop spans 13 amino acids. CDR1 and CDR2 (germline): MDHEN, SYDVKM. V gave up 4 bases and J gave up 5 bases, with 11 bases separating them. Here the CDR3 DNA reads TGTGCCAGCAGTTCCCAGGGGCTGGAGACCCAGTACTTC. As protein: CASSSQGLETQYF.

This rearrangement joins TRBV30 to TRBJ2-1, with unresolved D. The CDR3 is 15 amino acids. V lost 4 bases, J lost 0 bases, and 13 bases lay in between. Germline V gene data show CDR1 as GTSNPN and CDR2 as SVGIG (reference sequence). CDR3 in amino acids: CAWMGAPSSYNEQFF. CDR3 nucleotide sequence: TGTGCCTGGATGGGCGCACCGAGCTCCTACAATGAGCAGTTCTTC. Looking up the rest from reference TRBV30 and TRBJ2-1 gives the full variable domain: SQTIHQWPATLVQPVGSPLSLECTVEGTSNPNLYWYRQAAGRGLQLLFYSVGIGQISSEVPQNLSASRPQDRQFILSSKKLLLSDSGFYLCAWMGAPSSYNEQFFGPGTRLTVL.

The chain uses TRBV10-1 and TRBJ2-1; the D gene is possibly TRBD1 (5 bases). The ends were cut back, 8 bases at V and 0 bases at J, with 14 bases in the middle. From germline, CDR1 is WNHNN and CDR2 SYGVQD (reference sequence). This CDR3 is 15 amino acids long. The CDR3 DNA follows: TGCGCCAGCTCGCAGGGCCTTTTCTCCTACAATGAGCAGTTCTTC. It is translated as CASSQGLFSYNEQFF.

A word on this clone: In the same sample, other DNA sequences code for this CDR3. The chain joins TRBV6-1 to TRBJ2-5; 11 bases fit TRBD2. Germline CDR1 is MNHNS and CDR2 is SASEGT. V gave up 2 bases and J gave up 5 bases; unmatched junction bases: 4. This CDR3 is built from 15 residues. The chain's CDR3 is CASSELAGGQETQYF. The CDR3 nucleotides are TGTGCCAGCAGTGAATTAGCGGGGGGGCAGGAGACCCAGTACTTC.

This chain links TRBV30 with TRBJ2-1, with D perhaps TRBD1 (6 bases). The CDR3 has 15 amino acids. Germline V gives CDR1 GTSNPN, CDR2 SVGIG (reference sequence). V lost 1 base and J lost 4, with 14 bases in between. CDR3 region: CAWSGSQGMYNEQFF. The CDR3 coding sequence is TGTGCCTGGAGTGGCAGTCAGGGGATGTACAATGAGCAGTTCTTC.

The rearrangement uses TRBV14 and TRBJ2-7; 10 nucleotides match TRBD2. With 0 bases clipped from V and 0 bases from J, the junction kept 14 bases outside the gene matches. This CDR3 contains 20 residues. Germline CDR1 SGHDN, CDR2 FVKESK. The CDR3 DNA is TGTGCCAGCAGCCAAGATGGATCGGGATCCCTAGCGGGAGCCTCCTACGAGCAGTACTTC. Translated, it gives CASSQDGSGSLAGASYEQYF.

This chain uses TRBV5-4 with TRBJ2-5, with 10 bases identical to TRBD2. The CDR3 has 15 residues. J was trimmed by 1 base and V by 1 base; bases with no gene match: 1. In germline, CDR1 is SGHNT, CDR2 YYREEE (reference sequence). CDR3 amino acids: CASSLSSGGQETQYF. CDR3 coding DNA: TGTGCCAGCAGCTTGTCTAGCGGGGGCCAAGAGACCCAGTACTTC.

As for this clone: The identical CDR3 is also encoded by other nucleotide sequences in the sample. The rearrangement links TRBV4-2 to TRBJ1-1, with D tentatively TRBD1 (5 bases). Looked up from germline, CDR1 is LGHNA and CDR2 is YNFKEQ. V was trimmed by 4 bases and J by 5 bases, leaving 8 bases between them. The CDR3 spans 12 residues. In DNA form, the CDR3 reads TGTGCCAGCAGCCCCGGGGGGACTGAAGCTTTCTTT. Protein product: CASSPGGTEAFF.

The chain employs TRBV12-5 and TRBJ2-7, with TRBD2 identical over 9 bases. CDR3 length: 15 amino acids. Germline assignment: CDR1 LGHNT and CDR2 FRNRAP. V was clipped by 1 base and J by 5 bases; unmatched bases: 6. CDR3 DNA: TGTGCTAGTGGTTTGGGACTAGCGGCCCCCCACGAGCAGTACTTC. It is translated as CASGLGLAAPHEQYF.

The V gene is TRBV7-9, the J gene TRBJ2-1; the match to TRBD2 covers 15 bases. This CDR3 spans 15 amino acids. V gave up 5 bases and J gave up 7 bases; unmatched junction bases: 3. Per germline, CDR1 SEHNR and CDR2 FQNEAQ (reference sequence). Here the CDR3 DNA reads TGTGCCAGCAGCGCCGGGACTAGCGGGAGGAATGAGCAGTTCTTC. Its translation is CASSAGTSGRNEQFF.

The V and J genes are TRBV6-4 and TRBJ2-1; perhaps TRBD2 as D (6 bases). Trimming shortened V by 0 bases and J by 6 bases, and 12 bases separated the two germline ends. Germline loops: CDR1 MRHNA, CDR2 SNTAGT. This CDR3 region has 15 residues. CDR3 loop: CASSDSIGGSNEQFF. CDR3 DNA: TGTGCCAGCAGTGACTCGATCGGGGGTTCCAATGAGCAGTTCTTC.

There are a few counts of this clone. This chain uses TRBV19 with TRBJ1-4; possible D gene TRBD1, 5 bases. Germline V gene lookup returns CDR1 LNHDA and CDR2 SQIVND (reference sequence). This CDR3 is 12 amino acids long. V shed 6 bases and J shed 4 bases, with 6 bases lying between them. CDR3 loop: CASRGRNEKLFF. The CDR3 bases are TGTGCCAGTAGGGGGCGTAATGAAAAACTGTTTTTT.